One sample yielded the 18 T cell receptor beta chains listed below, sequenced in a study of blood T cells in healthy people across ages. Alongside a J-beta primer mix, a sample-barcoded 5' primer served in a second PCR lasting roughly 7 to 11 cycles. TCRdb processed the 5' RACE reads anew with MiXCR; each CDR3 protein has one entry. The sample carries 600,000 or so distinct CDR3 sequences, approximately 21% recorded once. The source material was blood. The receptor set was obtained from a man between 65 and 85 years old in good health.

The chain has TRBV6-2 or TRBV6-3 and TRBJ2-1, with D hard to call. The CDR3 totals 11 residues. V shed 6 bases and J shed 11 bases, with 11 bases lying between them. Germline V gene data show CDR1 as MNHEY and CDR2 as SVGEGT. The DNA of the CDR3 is TGTGCCAGCAGCCTGGACCGAAAGCAGTTCTTC. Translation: CASSLDRKQFF.

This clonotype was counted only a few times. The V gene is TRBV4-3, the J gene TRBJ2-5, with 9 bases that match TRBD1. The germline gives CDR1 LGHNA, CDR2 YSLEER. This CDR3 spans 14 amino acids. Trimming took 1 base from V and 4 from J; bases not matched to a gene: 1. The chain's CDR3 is CASSQVDRGETQYF. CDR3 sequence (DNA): TGCGCCAGCAGCCAAGTGGACAGGGGAGAGACCCAGTACTTC.

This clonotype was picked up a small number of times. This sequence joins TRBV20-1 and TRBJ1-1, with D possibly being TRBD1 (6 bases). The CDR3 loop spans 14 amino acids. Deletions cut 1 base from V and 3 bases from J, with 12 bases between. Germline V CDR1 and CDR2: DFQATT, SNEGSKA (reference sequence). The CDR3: CSARGWGRDTEAFF. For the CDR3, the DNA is TGCAGTGCTAGAGGGTGGGGGCGGGACACTGAAGCTTTCTTT.

The CDR3 is CASSHLGSYEQYF. In DNA form, the CDR3 reads TGCGCCAGCAGCCACCTGGGCTCCTACGAGCAGTACTTC. The genes are TRBV4-3 and TRBJ2-7; D is unresolved. The CDR3 sequence is 13 residues long. Looked up from germline, CDR1 is LGHNA and CDR2 is YSLEER. The V and J ends lost 3 bases and 0 bases respectively, with 6 bases between them.

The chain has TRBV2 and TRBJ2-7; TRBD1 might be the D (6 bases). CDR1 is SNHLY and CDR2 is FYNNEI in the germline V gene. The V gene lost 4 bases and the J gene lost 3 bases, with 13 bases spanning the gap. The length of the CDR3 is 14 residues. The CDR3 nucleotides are TGTGCCAGCAGTGTTCAGGGGACGGGCTACGAGCAGTACTTC. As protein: CASSVQGTGYEQYF.

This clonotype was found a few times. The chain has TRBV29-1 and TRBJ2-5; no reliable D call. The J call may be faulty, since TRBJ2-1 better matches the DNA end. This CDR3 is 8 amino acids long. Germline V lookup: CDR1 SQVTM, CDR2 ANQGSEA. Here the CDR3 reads CSVSEQFF. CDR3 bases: TGCAGCGTTAGTGAGCAGTTCTTC.

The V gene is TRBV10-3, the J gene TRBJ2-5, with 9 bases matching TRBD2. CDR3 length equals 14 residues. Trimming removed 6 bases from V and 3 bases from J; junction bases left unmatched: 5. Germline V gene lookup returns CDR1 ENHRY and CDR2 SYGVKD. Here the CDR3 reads CAISWTSVKETQYF. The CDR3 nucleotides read TGTGCCATCAGCTGGACTAGCGTCAAAGAGACCCAGTACTTC.

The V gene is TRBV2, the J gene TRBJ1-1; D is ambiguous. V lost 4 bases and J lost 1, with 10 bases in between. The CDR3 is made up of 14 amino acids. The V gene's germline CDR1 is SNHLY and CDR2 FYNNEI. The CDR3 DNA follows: TGTGCCAGCAGTGGGTACGTAAGGAACACTGAAGCTTTCTTT. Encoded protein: CASSGYVRNTEAFF.

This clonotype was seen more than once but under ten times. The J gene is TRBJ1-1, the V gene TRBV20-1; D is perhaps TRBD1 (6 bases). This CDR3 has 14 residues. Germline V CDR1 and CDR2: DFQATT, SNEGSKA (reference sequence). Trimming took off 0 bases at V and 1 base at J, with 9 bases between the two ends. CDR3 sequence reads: CSARDPQGNTEAFF. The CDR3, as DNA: TGCAGTGCTAGAGATCCACAGGGGAACACTGAAGCTTTCTTT.

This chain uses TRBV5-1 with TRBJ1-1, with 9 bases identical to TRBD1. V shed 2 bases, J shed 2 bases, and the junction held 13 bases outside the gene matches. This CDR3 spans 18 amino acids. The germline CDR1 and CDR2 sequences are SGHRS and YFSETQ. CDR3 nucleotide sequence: TGCGCCAGCAGCTTAACTGCGGGACAGGGCGGTGTAAACACTGAAGCTTTCTTT. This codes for CASSLTAGQGGVNTEAFF.

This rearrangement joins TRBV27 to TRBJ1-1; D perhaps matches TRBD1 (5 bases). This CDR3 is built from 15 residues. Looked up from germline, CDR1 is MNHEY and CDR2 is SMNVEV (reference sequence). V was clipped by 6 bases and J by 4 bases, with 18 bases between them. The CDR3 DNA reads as TGTGCCAGCAGCAAGAGCCAGGGCTTGGGCACTGAAGCTTTCTTT. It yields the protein CASSKSQGLGTEAFF.

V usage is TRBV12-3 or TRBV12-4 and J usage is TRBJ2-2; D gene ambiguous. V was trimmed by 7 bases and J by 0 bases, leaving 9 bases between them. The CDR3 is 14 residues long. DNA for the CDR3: TGTGCCAGCAACACACAGCCGAACACCGGGGAGCTGTTTTTT. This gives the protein CASNTQPNTGELFF.

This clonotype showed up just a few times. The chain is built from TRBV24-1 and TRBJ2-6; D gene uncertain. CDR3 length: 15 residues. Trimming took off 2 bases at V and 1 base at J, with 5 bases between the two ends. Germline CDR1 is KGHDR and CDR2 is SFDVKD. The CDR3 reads CATSDSKSGANVLTF. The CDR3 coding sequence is TGTGCCACCAGTGATTCTAAATCTGGGGCCAACGTCCTGACTTTC.

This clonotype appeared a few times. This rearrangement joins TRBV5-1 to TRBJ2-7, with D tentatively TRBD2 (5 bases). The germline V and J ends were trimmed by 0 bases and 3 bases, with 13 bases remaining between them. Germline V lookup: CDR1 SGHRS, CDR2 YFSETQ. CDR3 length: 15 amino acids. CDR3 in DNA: TGCGCCAGCAGCTTGGCGGCAGACTACAACTACGAGCAGTACTTC. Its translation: CASSLAADYNYEQYF.

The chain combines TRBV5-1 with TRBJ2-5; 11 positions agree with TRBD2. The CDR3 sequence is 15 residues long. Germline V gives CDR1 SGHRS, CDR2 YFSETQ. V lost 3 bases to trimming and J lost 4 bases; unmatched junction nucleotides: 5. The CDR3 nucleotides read TGCGCCAGCAGCTCTAGCGGGAGGAAGGGAGAGACCCAGTACTTC. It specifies CASSSSGRKGETQYF.

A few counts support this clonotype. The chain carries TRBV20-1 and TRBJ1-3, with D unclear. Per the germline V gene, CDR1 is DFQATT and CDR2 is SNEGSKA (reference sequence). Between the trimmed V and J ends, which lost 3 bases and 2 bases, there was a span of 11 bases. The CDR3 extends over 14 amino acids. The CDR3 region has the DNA TGCAGTGCTAGCCCCTTCCGGACTGGAAACACCATATATTTT. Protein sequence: CSASPFRTGNTIYF.

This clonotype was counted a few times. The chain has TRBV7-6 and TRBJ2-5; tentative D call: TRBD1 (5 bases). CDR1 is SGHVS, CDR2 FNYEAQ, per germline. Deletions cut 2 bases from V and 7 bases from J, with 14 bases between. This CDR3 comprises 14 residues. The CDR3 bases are TGTGCCAGCAGCTTATCGTCAGGGTTCGTGACCCAGTACTTC. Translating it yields CASSLSSGFVTQYF.

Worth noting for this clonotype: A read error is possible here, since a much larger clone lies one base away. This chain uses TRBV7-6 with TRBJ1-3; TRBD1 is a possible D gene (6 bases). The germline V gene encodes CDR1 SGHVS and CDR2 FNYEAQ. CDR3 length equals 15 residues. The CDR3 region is CASCLQGPAGNTIYF. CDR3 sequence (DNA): TGTGCCAGCTGCTTACAGGGCCCAGCAGGAAACACCATATATTTT.